Below, 12 T cell receptor beta chains from the same sample are listed, as sequenced in a study of T cells in women clearing cervical HPV infection. The assay was immunoSEQ multiplex PCR, and TCRdb's table has in-frame clones only and misses some. The sample table sets out under 50,000 clones. Source material: blood buffy coat. The receptor source for this set is a woman aged 18-69 years with a cervical HPV16 infection that either progressed to CIN3+ or cleared (not recorded which).

Note on this clone: The CDR3 end falls 3 residues outside the read, so it is completed with the germline J gene. V is TRBV2 and J is TRBJ2-2, with 9 positions matching TRBD2. Germline V gene data show CDR1 as SNHLY and CDR2 as FYNNEI. The CDR3 length is 17 residues. After removal of 9 bases from V and 5 bases from J, the junction contained 16 bases not matched to a gene. The CDR3 loop reads CASPRLSGGKWTGELFF. Incomplete CDR3 DNA: TGTGCCAGTCCAAGATTAAGCGGGGGGAAGTGGACCGGGGAG.

About this clone itself: The read ends 3 residues before the CDR3 terminus; that terminus is restored from the germline J gene. The chain is built from TRBV20-1 and TRBJ2-1, with 7 bases that match TRBD2. The CDR3 runs 16 residues. Germline assignment: CDR1 DFQATT and CDR2 SNEGSKA (reference sequence). The trim removed 3 bases at V and 3 bases at J, leaving 11 bases unmatched. Incomplete CDR3 DNA: TGCAGTGCTAGGCCTGGGTCGAGCGGGGACTACAATGAG. Amino acids: CSARPGSSGDYNE. The whole CDR3 region reads CSARPGSSGDYNEQFF.

With respect to this clone: The read ends 3 residues shy of where the CDR3 ends; the end is completed using the germline J gene. The gene calls are TRBV11-3 and TRBJ1-1; 7 positions agree with TRBD1. Germline trimming cut 3 bases from V and 1 base from J; bases unmatched to any gene: 5. Germline assignment: CDR1 SGHNT and CDR2 YENEEA. CDR3 length: 15 residues. CDR3 loop: CASSFRQGQNTEAFF. The CDR3 DNA, read in part, is TGTGCCAGCAGCTTTAGACAGGGTCAGAACACTGAA.

To note about this clone: The read halts 3 residues ahead of the CDR3 end, with the missing end drawn from the germline J gene. The V call is TRBV2, the J call TRBJ2-2; TRBD1 matches 7 bases. In germline, CDR1 is SNHLY, CDR2 FYNNEI. CDR3 length: 14 residues. Losses at the gene ends were 5 bases for V and 6 bases for J; bases not matched to a gene: 6. This CDR3 is CASSQRTGAGELFF. The CDR3 bases that were read are TGTGCCAGCAGTCAAAGAACAGGGGCCGGGGAG. The entire variable domain, with the rest obtained from reference TRBV2 and TRBJ2-2, is as follows: EPEVTQTPSHQVTQMGQEVILRCVPISNHLYFYWYRQILGQKVEFLVSFYNNEISEKSEIFDDQFSVERPDGSNFTLKIRSTKLEDSAMYFCASSQRTGAGELFFGEGSRLTVL.

With regard to this clone: The read terminates 3 residues ahead of where the CDR3 ends, so the germline J gene completes it. V usage is TRBV2 and J usage is TRBJ1-2, with D maybe TRBD1 (5 bases). The V gene's germline CDR1 is SNHLY and CDR2 FYNNEI. The CDR3 is made up of 14 amino acids. CDR3 DNA, as far as it was read: TGTGCCAGCAGTGACGTACAGGCATCTAGAGGC. Translation: CASSDVQASRG. The entire CDR3 sequence reads CASSDVQASRGYTF.

In the case of this clone: The observed sequence ends 3 residues before the CDR3 terminus, with the missing tail filled in from the germline J gene. The gene calls are TRBV5-1 and TRBJ1-1; TRBD1 matches 9 bases. V lost 5 bases, J lost 3 bases, and 5 bases stayed unmatched. CDR1 is SGHRS and CDR2 is YFSETQ in the germline V gene. CDR3 length: 14 residues. Incomplete CDR3 DNA: TGCGCCAGCAGTCGACAGGGGGAGGACACTGAA. Its protein product is CASSRQGEDTE. The entire CDR3 protein reads CASSRQGEDTEAFF.

Comments on this clone: Read sequence stops 3 residues before the CDR3 end, and the germline J gene provides the missing end. This chain joins TRBV6-2 or TRBV6-3 and TRBJ1-2; perhaps TRBD1 as D (6 bases). The CDR3 has 15 amino acids. Trimming shortened V by 6 bases and J by 1 base, and 15 bases separated the two germline ends. Germline-derived CDR1 and CDR2 are MNHEY and SVGEGT. The DNA read from the CDR3 is TGTGCCAGCAGGACTGGACAGTTTATTAACTATGGC. Encoded protein: CASRTGQFINYG. The whole CDR3 sequence reads CASRTGQFINYGYTF.

On this clone itself: Read data end 3 residues before the CDR3 end; the end is taken from the germline J gene. This chain uses TRBV10-3 with TRBJ1-5, with D maybe TRBD1 (5 bases). Deletions cut 9 bases from V and 2 bases from J, with 17 bases between. Germline CDR1 ENHRY, CDR2 SYGVKD. The CDR3 is 15 amino acids. This CDR3 reads CAITRGMQGNQPQHF. CDR3 bases read: TGTGCCATTACAAGGGGCATGCAGGGCAATCAGCCC.

A remark on this clone: The read ends 3 residues early relative to the CDR3; the germline J gene fills the gap. This rearrangement joins TRBV19 to TRBJ1-4; 8 bases map to TRBD1. The CDR3 contains 15 residues. The V gene's germline CDR1 is LNHDA and CDR2 SQIVND (reference sequence). The V segment lost 5 bases and the J segment 8 bases; nucleotides outside the gene matches: 10. The covered CDR3 bases are TGTGCCAGTAGTCCACGACAGGGGCGGGGAGAAAAA. This gives the protein CASSPRQGRGEK. The CDR3 in its entirety is CASSPRQGRGEKLFF.

As regards this clone: The read terminates 3 residues before the CDR3 end, so the remaining end is supplied by the germline J gene. The rearrangement uses TRBV5-4 and TRBJ1-2; D not resolved. The germline V gene has CDR1 SGHNT and CDR2 YYREEE (reference sequence). Trimming took 2 bases from V and 2 from J, leaving 13 bases between them. This CDR3 comprises 15 residues. CDR3: CASSLARTGNYGYTF. Incomplete CDR3 DNA: TGTGCCAGCAGCTTAGCACGGACGGGGAACTATGGC.

As for this clone: The CDR3 extends 3 residues past the end of the read, so its final part is completed from the germline J gene. J is TRBJ2-7 and V is TRBV7-9; D is unclear. The V gene's germline CDR1 is SEHNR and CDR2 FQNEAQ (reference sequence). The CDR3 covers 11 residues. The V end lost 6 bases, the J end lost 5 bases, and 8 bases lay between the germline ends. Partial CDR3 DNA: TGTGCCAGCAGTTCACAAGACGAG. It specifies CASSSQDE. Given in full, the CDR3 is CASSSQDEQYF.

CDR3 sequence reads: CAWRQGGSEKLFF. The sequenced CDR3 bases are TGTGCCTGGCGACAGGGGGGGAGTGAAAAA. This chain links TRBV30 with TRBJ1-4; 9 nucleotides align to TRBD1. The read is 3 residues too short to cover the CDR3 end, so that end is filled in from the germline J gene. CDR1 and CDR2 (germline): GTSNPN, SVGIG (reference sequence). There are 13 residues in the CDR3. After removal of 5 bases from V and 7 bases from J, the junction contained 5 bases not matched to a gene. Full variable domain (remainder filled in from reference TRBV30 and TRBJ1-4): SQTIHQWPATLVQPVGSPLSLECTVEGTSNPNLYWYRQAAGRGLQLLFYSVGIGQISSEVPQNLSASRPQDRQFILSSKKLLLSDSGFYLCAWRQGGSEKLFFGSGTQLSVL.